The present TCR beta chain was sequenced within a study of immune characterization of retroperitoneal liposarcoma. After removal of 5 bases from V and 5 bases from J, the junction contained 8 bases not matched to a gene. The CDR3 totals 14 residues. Germline loops: CDR1 SGHAT, CDR2 FQDESV (reference sequence). This clonotype was counted only a few times. Each CDR3 protein is one row after TCRdb ran MiXCR on the PCR reads. The table shows 15,000 or so distinct CDR3 sequences, with over 45% occurring only once. What was sequenced was tumor tissue. This TCR was sampled from a female donor with retroperitoneal liposarcoma. This rearrangement joins TRBV11-1 to TRBJ2-5, with 7 bases that match TRBD1. CDR3 in amino acids: CASSRRGPWETQYF. DNA for the CDR3: TGTGCCAGCAGCAGAAGGGGGCCTTGGGAGACCCAGTACTTC.